This T cell receptor beta chain was captured by sequencing in a study of blood T cell repertoires in COVID-19. Study overall: T cells, B-cell-depleted T cells, or PBMCs supplied cDNA or gDNA.

Only in-frame clones appear in the TCRdb table, and some are missing; sequencing was by immunoSEQ multiplex PCR. The data hold approximately 160,000 clones, with approximately 83% observed a single time. Trimming pared 1 base from V and 5 bases from J, leaving 5 bases between. There are 12 residues in the CDR3. Germline V gives CDR1 LGHDT, CDR2 YNNKEL (reference sequence). The TCR sequence derives from an elderly woman with active or convalescent COVID-19. The material sequenced was peripheral blood. This rearrangement joins TRBV3-1 (or the pseudogene TRBV3-2) to TRBJ2-5; no clear D gene. CDR3 sequence: CASSQVRETQYF. In DNA form, the CDR3 reads TGTGCCAGCAGCCAAGTTCGGGAGACCCAGTACTTC.